The 32 T cell receptor beta chains presented below share a single source sample, sequenced in a study of CD8 T cells in Susac syndrome (dated by TCRdb to the late 2010s). Libraries were constructed by the immunoSEQ multiplex PCR assay. RNA was extracted with the RNeasy kit and 0.5 to 1 ug was reverse transcribed using random hexamers. The raw public reads went through TCRdb reprocessing: fastp at Q25, MiXCR clone calling, in-frame beta chains kept. Rows matching on CDR3 protein sequence are summarized as one entry with the most common DNA and genes. This sample is represented by approximately 100,000 distinct CDR3 sequences; 85% to 95% of them were singletons. Of the sample, 0.12% is held by the ten largest clones. The specimen was CD8+ T cells from PBMCs. These receptor sequences come from a human donor in good health.

This chain uses TRBV5-1 with TRBJ2-1; 13 bases fit TRBD2. CDR3 length: 17 residues. J was trimmed by 6 bases and V by 2 bases; bases with no gene match: 8. Germline V CDR1 and CDR2: SGHRS, YFSETQ. CDR3 residues: CASSFPTSGGSVNEQFF. CDR3 DNA: TGCGCCAGCAGCTTTCCGACTAGCGGGGGGAGCGTCAATGAGCAGTTCTTC.

V gene TRBV20-1 combines with J gene TRBJ2-7; 7 bases fit TRBD1. J was trimmed by 7 bases and V by 6 bases; bases with no gene match: 6. This CDR3 has 11 residues. The germline gives CDR1 DFQATT, CDR2 SNEGSKA (reference sequence). CDR3 residues: CSARRQGEQYF. CDR3 nucleotides: TGCAGTGCCAGAAGACAGGGAGAGCAGTACTTC.

CDR3 region: CSANPSGMADEQYF. The CDR3 DNA is TGCAGTGCTAATCCTAGCGGGATGGCGGACGAGCAGTACTTC. J is TRBJ2-7 and V is TRBV20-1, with 9 bases fitting TRBD2. CDR3 size: 14 residues. The trim removed 4 bases at V and 5 bases at J, leaving 9 bases unmatched. Germline assignment: CDR1 DFQATT and CDR2 SNEGSKA (reference sequence).

This clonotype was recorded once. The rearrangement uses TRBV6-5 and TRBJ2-1, with 10 bases that match TRBD2. There are 17 residues in the CDR3. V lost 0 bases and J lost 7; bases outside the gene matches: 9. Germline-derived CDR1 and CDR2 are MNHEY and SVGAGI. CDR3 in amino acids: CASSYSEGLAGVNEQFF. For the CDR3, the DNA is TGTGCCAGCAGTTACTCAGAAGGGCTAGCGGGGGTGAATGAGCAGTTCTTC.

J is TRBJ1-1 and V is TRBV9; no reliable D call. With 4 bases removed from V and 2 bases from J, the gap between germline ends came to 12 bases. This CDR3 is built from 14 residues. Germline V CDR1 and CDR2: SGDLS, YYNGEE. As DNA, the CDR3 is TGTGCCAGCAGCCCCATGACGAGCAACACTGAAGCTTTCTTT. The encoded protein is CASSPMTSNTEAFF.

The chain carries TRBV19 and TRBJ1-2; D is perhaps TRBD1 (5 bases). Trimming cost V 7 bases and J 7 bases, with 10 bases left between them. Per the germline V gene, CDR1 is LNHDA and CDR2 is SQIVND (reference sequence). This CDR3 has 11 residues. CDR3 sequence (DNA): TGTGCCAGTAAGGGGTTAGGTGGCTACACCTTC. Translating gives CASKGLGGYTF.

This clonotype was seen only a few times. J is TRBJ2-7 and V is TRBV4-3; maybe TRBD1 (5 bases). Per germline, CDR1 LGHNA and CDR2 YSLEER. Trimming took off 1 base at V and 5 bases at J, with 6 bases between the two ends. The CDR3 runs to 12 residues. The CDR3 protein is CASSQGRDEQYF. CDR3 coding DNA: TGCGCCAGCAGCCAAGGCAGGGACGAGCAGTACTTC.

This chain links TRBV5-1 with TRBJ2-7; 8 positions match TRBD1. The CDR3 totals 15 residues. The V gene's germline CDR1 is SGHRS and CDR2 YFSETQ. The ends lost 0 bases at V and 2 bases at J; junction bases unmatched: 4. CDR3 loop: CASSLVGTGAYEQYF. The CDR3 region has the DNA TGCGCCAGCAGCTTGGTGGGGACAGGAGCCTACGAGCAGTACTTC.

The CDR3 coding sequence is TGTGCCAGCTCACCACGGGCTGAGGGCTATGGCTACACCTTC. Protein: CASSPRAEGYGYTF. The chain is built from TRBV18 and TRBJ1-2; D not resolved. The germline CDR1 and CDR2 sequences are KGHSH and LQKENI. V gave up 1 base and J gave up 4 bases, with 10 bases separating them. The CDR3 runs 14 residues.

The CDR3 DNA follows: TGCAGTGCTACCGACTGGACTATCTATTCAATCGACACAGATACGCAGTATTTT. Protein sequence: CSATDWTIYSIDTDTQYF. This sequence joins TRBV20-1 and TRBJ2-3, with D possibly being TRBD2 (6 bases). V was cut by 4 bases and J by 2 bases, with 25 bases left in between. The CDR3 consists of 18 residues. Germline CDR1 DFQATT, CDR2 SNEGSKA (reference sequence).

The rearrangement uses TRBV5-4 and TRBJ2-3; possibly TRBD2 for D (5 bases). CDR1 is SGHNT, CDR2 YYREEE, per germline (reference sequence). V lost 4 bases, J lost 3 bases, and 12 bases lay in between. The CDR3 is 14 residues long. CDR3 sequence: CASSPPGSTDTQYF. CDR3 sequence (DNA): TGTGCCAGCAGCCCCCCGGGGAGTACAGATACGCAGTATTTT.

The rearrangement uses TRBV6-2 or TRBV6-3 and TRBJ2-1; 11 positions agree with TRBD2. Germline CDR1 and CDR2: MNHEY and SVGEGT. After removal of 7 bases from V and 3 bases from J, the junction contained 5 bases not matched to a gene. The CDR3 covers 15 residues. The chain's CDR3 is CASTLAGGIYNEQFF. The CDR3 bases are TGTGCCAGCACGCTAGCGGGAGGTATCTACAATGAGCAGTTCTTC.

CDR3 residues: CATSSRDREITDTQYF. The CDR3 DNA is TGTGCCACCAGCAGCCGGGACAGGGAAATCACAGATACGCAGTATTTT. The chain combines TRBV15 with TRBJ2-3; 9 nucleotides align to TRBD1. CDR3 size: 16 residues. The germline gives CDR1 LNHNV, CDR2 YYDKDF (reference sequence). J lost 2 bases, V lost 3 bases, and 6 bases had no gene match.

This chain connects TRBV29-1 to TRBJ2-7, with a possible D match to TRBD1 (5 bases). Deletions cut 3 bases from V and 2 bases from J, with 8 bases between. The CDR3 totals 12 residues. Germline V gene lookup returns CDR1 SQVTM and CDR2 ANQGSEA. CDR3 sequence (DNA): TGCAGCGTTGAGGTGGGGCCCTACGAGCAGTACTTC. This gives the protein CSVEVGPYEQYF.

This chain uses TRBV19 with TRBJ1-5, with TRBD1 matching 8 bases. The trim removed 1 base at V and 6 bases at J, leaving 2 bases unmatched. The CDR3 totals 14 residues. Germline V gene data show CDR1 as LNHDA and CDR2 as SQIVND (reference sequence). The CDR3 DNA sequence: TGTGCCAGTAGTATAGCAGGGGGCCGTCAGCCCCAGCATTTT. Translating it yields CASSIAGGRQPQHF.

This chain uses TRBV25-1 with TRBJ2-1, with D unresolved. Germline lookup yields CDR1 MGHDK and CDR2 SYGVNS. This CDR3 has 13 residues. The V end lost 5 bases, the J end lost 4 bases, and 9 bases lay between the germline ends. The CDR3 region is CASSTPSYNEQFF. In DNA, the CDR3 is TGTGCCAGCAGTACCCCTTCGTACAATGAGCAGTTCTTC.

The chain uses TRBV7-2 and TRBJ1-5; D ambiguous. The CDR3 has 13 residues. The germline V gene encodes CDR1 SGHTA and CDR2 FQGNSA. V shed 5 bases and J shed 8 bases, with 13 bases lying between them. CDR3 amino acids: CASSPAAWEPQHF. The CDR3 coding sequence is TGTGCCAGCAGCCCTGCAGCCTGGGAGCCCCAGCATTTT.

The J gene is TRBJ1-2, the V gene TRBV5-4; the D is unclear. The CDR3 covers 12 residues. CDR1 and CDR2 from the germline V gene are SGHNT and YYREEE (reference sequence). Trimming removed 0 bases from V and 4 bases from J, with 4 bases in between. CDR3 sequence (DNA): TGTGCCAGCAGCTTGGTTACCTATGGCTACACCTTC. Translated: CASSLVTYGYTF.

The chain employs TRBV29-1 and TRBJ2-1; D remains unclear. The V end lost 4 bases, the J end lost 0 bases, and 7 bases lay between the germline ends. The V gene's germline CDR1 is SQVTM and CDR2 ANQGSEA. The CDR3 has 13 amino acids. The chain's CDR3 is CSVGESSYNEQFF. The CDR3 region has the DNA TGCAGCGTTGGAGAGAGCTCCTACAATGAGCAGTTCTTC.

This chain joins TRBV2 and TRBJ2-7, with TRBD2 identical over 8 bases. The length of the CDR3 is 14 residues. Trimming took 6 bases from V and 7 from J; bases not matched to a gene: 11. From germline, CDR1 is SNHLY and CDR2 FYNNEI. CDR3 amino acids: CASRLPGLGPEQYF. CDR3 nucleotides: TGTGCCAGCAGACTACCGGGACTAGGGCCTGAGCAGTACTTC.

A single count supports this clonotype. The chain couples TRBV7-2 to TRBJ1-4; D call uncertain. V was pared by 0 bases and J by 11 bases, with 13 bases between. The length of the CDR3 is 14 residues. Germline assignment: CDR1 SGHTA and CDR2 FQGNSA. The CDR3 loop is CASSLARADSKLFF. CDR3 sequence (DNA): TGTGCCAGCAGCTTAGCGCGGGCCGACTCGAAACTGTTTTTT.

This chain connects TRBV7-2 to TRBJ1-1, with D unclear. The germline gives CDR1 SGHTA, CDR2 FQGNSA. The CDR3 has 16 residues. V lost 0 bases, J lost 5 bases, and 16 bases lay in between. The CDR3 sequence: CASSLAAGYAGTEAFF. CDR3 in DNA: TGTGCCAGCAGCTTAGCCGCCGGCTACGCGGGGACTGAAGCTTTCTTT. The complete variable domain, with remaining parts taken from reference TRBV7-2 and TRBJ1-1, reads GAGVSQSPSNKVTEKGKDVELRCDPISGHTALYWYRQSLGQGLEFLIYFQGNSAPDKSGLPSDRFSAERTGGSVSTLTIQRTQQEDSAVYLCASSLAAGYAGTEAFFGQGTRLTVV.

The J gene is TRBJ2-2, the V gene TRBV7-9; D uncertain. Trimming left V 7 bases short and J 8 bases short, with 23 bases between. Germline V gene sequence: CDR1 SEHNR, CDR2 FQNEAQ (reference sequence). CDR3 length: 16 amino acids. The CDR3 sequence: CASTLGSAVAAGELFF. CDR3 sequence (DNA): TGTGCCAGCACCCTGGGATCGGCGGTCGCTGCGGGGGAGCTGTTTTTT.

The chain is built from TRBV5-1 and TRBJ1-2, with 7 bases fitting TRBD1. Trimming at V came to 4 bases and at J to 8 bases, leaving 11 bases not matched to a gene. Germline V gene sequence: CDR1 SGHRS, CDR2 YFSETQ. The length of the CDR3 is 14 residues. This CDR3 reads CASSATGTLGGYTF. The CDR3 bases are TGCGCCAGCAGCGCGACAGGGACCTTAGGGGGCTACACCTTC. The full variable domain, in which reference TRBV5-1 and TRBJ1-2 provide the parts outside the CDR3, is KAGVTQTPRYLIKTRGQQVTLSCSPISGHRSVSWYQQTPGQGLQFLFEYFSETQRNKGNFPGRFSGRQFSNSRSEMNVSTLELGDSALYLCASSATGTLGGYTFGSGTRLTVV.

The V call is TRBV20-1, the J call TRBJ2-5, with 8 bases identical to TRBD2. CDR1 is DFQATT, CDR2 SNEGSKA, per germline (reference sequence). J was trimmed by 9 bases and V by 5 bases; bases with no gene match: 11. CDR3 length: 13 residues. CDR3 region: CSAHSGTRSSQYF. The CDR3 nucleotides are TGCAGTGCTCACTCAGGGACTAGATCATCCCAGTACTTC.

This sequence joins TRBV7-9 and TRBJ1-2; the D gene is possibly TRBD1 (5 bases). V lost 0 bases and J lost 3, with 17 bases in between. The CDR3 runs 17 residues. Germline V gene data show CDR1 as SEHNR and CDR2 as FQNEAQ (reference sequence). CDR3 bases: TGTGCCAGCAGCTTAGCCCGGGAGGGGATGAGGGACTATGGCTACACCTTC. Translation: CASSLAREGMRDYGYTF.

This sequence joins TRBV11-2 and TRBJ2-7; D is perhaps TRBD1 or TRBD2 (7 bases each). This CDR3 is built from 21 residues. Trimming removed 0 bases from V and 2 bases from J, with 29 bases in between. The germline V gene has CDR1 SGHAT and CDR2 FQNNGV. The CDR3 DNA reads TGTGCCAGCAGCTTAGATCAGGGGGGGCGGGGGAGCCGCCCAAAAACCTACGAGCAGTACTTC. This encodes CASSLDQGGRGSRPKTYEQYF. Full variable domain (outside the CDR3, taken from reference TRBV11-2 and TRBJ2-7): EAGVAQSPRYKIIEKRQSVAFWCNPISGHATLYWYQQILGQGPKLLIQFQNNGVVDDSQLPKDRFSAERLKGVDSTLKIQPAKLEDSAVYLCASSLDQGGRGSRPKTYEQYFGPGTRLTVT.

The chain links TRBV5-1 to TRBJ2-3; the D gene is possibly TRBD1 (5 bases). The germline V and J ends were trimmed by 2 bases and 1 base, with 11 bases remaining between them. The length of the CDR3 is 15 residues. Germline V lookup: CDR1 SGHRS, CDR2 YFSETQ. The CDR3 spells CASSLGQPGTDTQYF. CDR3 DNA sequence: TGCGCCAGCAGCTTAGGACAACCAGGCACAGATACGCAGTATTTT. Full variable domain (missing parts from reference TRBV5-1 and TRBJ2-3): KAGVTQTPRYLIKTRGQQVTLSCSPISGHRSVSWYQQTPGQGLQFLFEYFSETQRNKGNFPGRFSGRQFSNSRSEMNVSTLELGDSALYLCASSLGQPGTDTQYFGPGTRLTVL.

CDR3 sequence: CASKQKGYEQYF. CDR3 in DNA: TGTGCCAGCAAACAGAAAGGTTACGAGCAGTACTTC. The V and J genes are TRBV28 and TRBJ2-7; D not certain. The length of the CDR3 is 12 residues. CDR1 MDHEN and CDR2 SYDVKM come from the germline V gene. V was cut by 7 bases and J by 4 bases, with 11 bases left in between.

This clonotype appeared a single time. The rearrangement joins TRBV4-2 to TRBJ1-5; no clear D. CDR3 length equals 16 residues. Trimming left V 3 bases short and J 6 bases short, with 18 bases between. From germline, CDR1 is LGHNA and CDR2 YNFKEQ. CDR3 bases: TGTGCCAGCAGCCAGAACTTTAACACAGCGGTTCAGCCCCAGCATTTT. Translated: CASSQNFNTAVQPQHF.

V is TRBV7-9 and J is TRBJ2-5; D gene uncertain. Trimming shortened V by 5 bases and J by 5 bases, and 24 bases separated the two germline ends. The CDR3 length is 17 residues. From germline, CDR1 is SEHNR and CDR2 FQNEAQ (reference sequence). The CDR3 loop is CASSPLSDVPLAETQYF. The CDR3 coding sequence is TGTGCCAGCAGCCCACTATCGGACGTGCCATTGGCGGAGACCCAGTACTTC.

The rearrangement links TRBV7-2 to TRBJ1-3; 9 positions match TRBD1. Germline CDR1 SGHTA, CDR2 FQGNSA. The CDR3 loop spans 15 amino acids. V shed 3 bases and J 4 bases; nucleotides not matched to a gene: 4. CDR3 region: CASSFGQGKGNTIYF. The CDR3 DNA reads TGTGCCAGCAGCTTCGGACAGGGGAAGGGAAACACCATATATTTT.